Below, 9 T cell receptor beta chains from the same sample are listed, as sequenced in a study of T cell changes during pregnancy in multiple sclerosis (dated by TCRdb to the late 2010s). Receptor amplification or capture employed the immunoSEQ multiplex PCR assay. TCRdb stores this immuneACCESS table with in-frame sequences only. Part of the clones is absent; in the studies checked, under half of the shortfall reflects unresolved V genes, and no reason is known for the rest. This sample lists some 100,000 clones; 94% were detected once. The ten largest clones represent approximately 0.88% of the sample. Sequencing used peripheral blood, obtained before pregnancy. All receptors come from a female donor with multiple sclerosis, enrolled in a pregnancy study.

The CDR3 region has the DNA TGTGCCAGCAGAGCCGGGACTAGCGGGAGCAACGAGCAGTACTTC. It codes for CASRAGTSGSNEQYF. The gene calls are TRBV27 and TRBJ2-7, with TRBD2 matching over 14 bases. There are 15 residues in the CDR3. Germline V lookup: CDR1 MNHEY, CDR2 SMNVEV (reference sequence). V lost 6 bases and J lost 5; bases outside the gene matches: 6.

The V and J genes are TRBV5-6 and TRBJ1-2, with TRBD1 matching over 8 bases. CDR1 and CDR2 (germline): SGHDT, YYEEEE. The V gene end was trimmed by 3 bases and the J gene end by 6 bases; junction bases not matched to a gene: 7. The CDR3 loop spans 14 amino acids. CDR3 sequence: CASSSDRVEHGYTF. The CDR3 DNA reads TGTGCCAGCAGCTCGGACAGGGTGGAACATGGCTACACCTTC.

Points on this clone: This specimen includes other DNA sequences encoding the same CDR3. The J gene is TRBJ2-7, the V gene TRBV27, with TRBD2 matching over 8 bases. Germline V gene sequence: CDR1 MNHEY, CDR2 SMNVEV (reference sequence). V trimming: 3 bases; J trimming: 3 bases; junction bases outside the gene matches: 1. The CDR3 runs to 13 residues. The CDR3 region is CASSLGTSYEQYF. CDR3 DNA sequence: TGTGCCAGCAGTTTGGGGACTAGCTACGAGCAGTACTTC.

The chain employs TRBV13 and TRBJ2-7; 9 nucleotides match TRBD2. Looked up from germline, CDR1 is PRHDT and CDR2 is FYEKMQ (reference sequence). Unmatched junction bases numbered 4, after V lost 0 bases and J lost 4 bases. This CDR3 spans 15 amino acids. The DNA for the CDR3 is TGTGCCAGCAGCTTAGGCGTCACTAGCGGGTACGAGCAGTACTTC. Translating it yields CASSLGVTSGYEQYF.

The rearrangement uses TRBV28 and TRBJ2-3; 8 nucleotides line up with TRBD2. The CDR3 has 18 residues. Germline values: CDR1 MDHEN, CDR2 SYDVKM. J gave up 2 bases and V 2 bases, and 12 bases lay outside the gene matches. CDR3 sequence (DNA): TGTGCCAGCAGTTTAGCCGGGGTTGGTAGCGGGGCCACAGATACGCAGTATTTT. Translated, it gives CASSLAGVGSGATDTQYF. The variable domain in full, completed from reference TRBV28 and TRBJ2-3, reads DVKVTQSSRYLVKRTGEKVFLECVQDMDHENMFWYRQDPGLGLRLIYFSYDVKMKEKGDIPEGYSVSREKKERFSLILESASTNQTSMYLCASSLAGVGSGATDTQYFGPGTRLTVL.

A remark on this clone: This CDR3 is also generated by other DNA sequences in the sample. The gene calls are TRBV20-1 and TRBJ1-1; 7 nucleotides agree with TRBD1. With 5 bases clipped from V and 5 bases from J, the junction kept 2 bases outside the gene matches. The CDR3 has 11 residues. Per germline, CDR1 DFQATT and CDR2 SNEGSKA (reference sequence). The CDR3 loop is CSARQGTEAFF. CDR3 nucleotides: TGCAGTGCTCGACAGGGAACTGAAGCTTTCTTT.

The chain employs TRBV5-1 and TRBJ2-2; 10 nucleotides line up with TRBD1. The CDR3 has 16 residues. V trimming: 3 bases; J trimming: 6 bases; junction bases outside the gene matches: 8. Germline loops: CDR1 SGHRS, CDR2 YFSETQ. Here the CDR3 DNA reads TGCGCCAGCAGCTGGAAACGGGACAGGGGATCCGGGGAGCTGTTTTTT. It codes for CASSWKRDRGSGELFF.

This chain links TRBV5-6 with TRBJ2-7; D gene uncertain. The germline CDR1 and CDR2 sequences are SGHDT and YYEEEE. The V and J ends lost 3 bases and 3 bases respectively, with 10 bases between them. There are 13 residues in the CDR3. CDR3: CASSSGAYYEQYF. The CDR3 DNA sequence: TGTGCCAGCAGCTCTGGAGCCTACTACGAGCAGTACTTC.

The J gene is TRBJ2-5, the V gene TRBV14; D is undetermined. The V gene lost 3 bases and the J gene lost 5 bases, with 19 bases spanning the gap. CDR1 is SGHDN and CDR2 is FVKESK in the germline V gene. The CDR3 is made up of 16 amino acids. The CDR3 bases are TGTGCCAGCAGCCATGTCCCGGGTCTATGTGAGGAGACCCAGTACTTC. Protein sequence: CASSHVPGLCEETQYF.